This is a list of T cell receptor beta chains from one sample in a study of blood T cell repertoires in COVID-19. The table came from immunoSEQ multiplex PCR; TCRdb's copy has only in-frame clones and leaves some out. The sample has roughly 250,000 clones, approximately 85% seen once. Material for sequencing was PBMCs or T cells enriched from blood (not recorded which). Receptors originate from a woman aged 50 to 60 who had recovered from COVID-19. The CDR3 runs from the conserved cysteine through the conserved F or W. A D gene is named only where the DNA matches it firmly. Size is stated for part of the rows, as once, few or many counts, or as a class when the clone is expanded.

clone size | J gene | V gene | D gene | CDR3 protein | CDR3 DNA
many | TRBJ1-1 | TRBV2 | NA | CASSATQSRTEAFF | TGTGCCAGCAGTGCCACTCAGTCGAGGACTGAAGCTTTCTTT
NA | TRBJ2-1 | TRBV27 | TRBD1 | CASRAPNRDRRYNEQFF | TGTGCCAGCAGGGCGCCCAACCGGGACAGGCGATACAATGAGCAGTTCTTC
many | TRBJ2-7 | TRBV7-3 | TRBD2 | CASSPAAGGQYEQYF | TGTGCCAGCAGCCCAGCAGCGGGAGGGCAGTACGAGCAGTACTTC
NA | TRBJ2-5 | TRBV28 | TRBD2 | CASSLVRGGETQYF | TGTGCCAGCAGTTTAGTCCGGGGAGGGGAGACCCAGTACTTC
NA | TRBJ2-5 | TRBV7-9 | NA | CASSRQQETQYF | TGTGCCAGCAGTAGACAGCAAGAGACCCAGTACTTC
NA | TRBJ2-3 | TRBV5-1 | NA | CASSSMGGDTDTQYF | TGCGCCAGCAGCTCCATGGGCGGGGACACAGATACGCAGTATTTT
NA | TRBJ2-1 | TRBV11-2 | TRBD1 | CASSLVLWYKGASYNEQFF | TGTGCCAGCAGCTTAGTTTTGTGGTATAAGGGGGCCTCCTACAATGAGCAGTTCTTC
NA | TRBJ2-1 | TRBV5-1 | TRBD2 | CASSLWASGINEQFF | TGCGCCAGCAGCTTGTGGGCTAGCGGGATCAATGAGCAGTTCTTC
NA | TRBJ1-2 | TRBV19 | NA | CASSNSGGYTF | TGTGCCAGTAGTAACAGTGGGGGCTACACCTTC
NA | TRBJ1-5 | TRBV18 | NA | CASSIRRWQPQHF | TGTGCCAGCTCAATCAGGAGGTGGCAGCCCCAGCATTTT
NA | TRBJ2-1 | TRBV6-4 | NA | CASSPSRNSYNEQFF | TGTGCCAGCAGTCCCTCGCGGAACTCCTACAATGAGCAGTTCTTC
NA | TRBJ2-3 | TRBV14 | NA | CASSQFRADTQYF | TGTGCCAGCAGCCAGTTCAGGGCGGATACGCAGTATTTT
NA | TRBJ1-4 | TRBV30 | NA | CAWSAPRQGGSKGLFF | TGTGCCTGGAGTGCCCCCAGGCAGGGAGGTTCGAAAGGACTGTTTTTT
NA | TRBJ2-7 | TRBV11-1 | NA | CASSLATPDRGIYEQYF | TGTGCCAGCAGCTTAGCGACCCCAGATAGGGGAATCTACGAGCAGTACTTC
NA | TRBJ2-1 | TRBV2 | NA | CASRWGEVDEQFF | TGTGCCAGCCGGTGGGGCGAGGTTGACGAGCAGTTCTTC
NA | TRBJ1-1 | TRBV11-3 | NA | CATPGGVTTEAFF | TGTGCCACCCCCGGGGGGGTAACGACTGAAGCTTTCTTT
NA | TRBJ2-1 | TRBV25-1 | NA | CASSKFAGISSYNEQFF | TGTGCCAGCAGTAAATTTGCGGGGATTAGCTCCTACAATGAGCAGTTCTTC
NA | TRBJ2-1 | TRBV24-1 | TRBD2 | CATSGGGGGDEQFF | TGTGCCACCAGTGGTGGCGGCGGGGGGGATGAGCAGTTCTTC
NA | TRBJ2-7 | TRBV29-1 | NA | CSVVGGRGQYF | TGCAGCGTTGTAGGGGGTCGGGGGCAGTACTTC
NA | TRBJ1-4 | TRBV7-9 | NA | CASSRATDNEKLFF | TGTGCCAGCAGCCGTGCGACAGATAATGAAAAACTGTTTTTT
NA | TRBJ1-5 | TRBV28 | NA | CASSSPTLQPQHF | TGTGCCAGCAGCTCACCTACTCTCCAGCCCCAGCATTTT
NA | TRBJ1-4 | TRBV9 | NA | CASSVGGGANEKLFF | TGTGCCAGCAGCGTAGGTGGGGGGGCTAATGAAAAACTGTTTTTT
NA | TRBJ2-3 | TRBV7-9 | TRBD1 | CASSPKGQLSTDTQYF | TGTGCCAGCAGCCCCAAGGGACAGCTGAGCACAGATACGCAGTATTTT
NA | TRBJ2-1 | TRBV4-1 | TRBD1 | CASSPIGQGSNEQFF | TGCGCCAGCAGCCCAATAGGACAGGGGAGTAATGAGCAGTTCTTC
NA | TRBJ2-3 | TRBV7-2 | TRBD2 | CASSGGTNFPSTDTQYF | TGTGCCAGCAGCGGGGGGACTAATTTCCCAAGCACAGATACGCAGTATTTT
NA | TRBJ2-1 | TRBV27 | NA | CASSLPGGQIGPNSYNEQFF | TGTGCCAGCAGCCTCCCCGGAGGGCAGATTGGGCCCAACTCCTACAATGAGCAGTTCTTC
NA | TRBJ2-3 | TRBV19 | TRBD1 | CAGMDRATDTQYF | TGTGCCGGAATGGACAGGGCTACAGATACGCAGTATTTT
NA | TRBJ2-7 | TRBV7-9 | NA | CASSLLQGRSWEQYF | TGTGCCAGCAGCTTATTGCAGGGAAGATCGTGGGAGCAGTACTTC
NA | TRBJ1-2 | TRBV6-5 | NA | CASSEGIGQGRGYTF | TGTGCCAGCAGCGAGGGCATAGGGCAGGGGCGTGGCTACACCTTC
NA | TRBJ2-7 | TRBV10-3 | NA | CAISEFDGTYEQYF | TGTGCCATCAGTGAATTTGACGGGACCTACGAGCAGTACTTC
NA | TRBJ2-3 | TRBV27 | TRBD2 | CASRPAGPIHTQYF | TGTGCCAGCAGGCCAGCGGGACCTATCCATACGCAGTATTTT
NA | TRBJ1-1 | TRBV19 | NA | CASSTIPIDSPFEAFF | TGTGCCAGTAGTACCATTCCGATTGACAGTCCCTTTGAAGCTTTCTTT
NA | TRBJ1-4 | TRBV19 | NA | CASRGQISTNEKLFF | TGTGCCAGTAGGGGACAAATTTCAACTAATGAAAAACTGTTTTTT
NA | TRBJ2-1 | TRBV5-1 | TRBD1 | CASSPQGTGSYNEQFF | TGCGCCAGCAGCCCACAGGGGACCGGCTCCTACAATGAGCAGTTCTTC
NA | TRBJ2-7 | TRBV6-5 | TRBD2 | CASKLAGALVNEQYF | TGTGCCAGTAAATTAGCGGGAGCACTTGTCAACGAGCAGTACTTC
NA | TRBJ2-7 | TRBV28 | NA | CASSLPPHEQYF | TGTGCCAGCAGTCTTCCCCCCCACGAGCAGTACTTC
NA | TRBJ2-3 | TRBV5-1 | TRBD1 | CASRYDRDPQYF | TGCGCCAGCAGGTACGACAGGGACCCGCAGTATTTT
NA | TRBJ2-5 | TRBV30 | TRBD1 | CAWETGGETQYF | TGTGCCTGGGAAACAGGGGGAGAGACCCAGTACTTC